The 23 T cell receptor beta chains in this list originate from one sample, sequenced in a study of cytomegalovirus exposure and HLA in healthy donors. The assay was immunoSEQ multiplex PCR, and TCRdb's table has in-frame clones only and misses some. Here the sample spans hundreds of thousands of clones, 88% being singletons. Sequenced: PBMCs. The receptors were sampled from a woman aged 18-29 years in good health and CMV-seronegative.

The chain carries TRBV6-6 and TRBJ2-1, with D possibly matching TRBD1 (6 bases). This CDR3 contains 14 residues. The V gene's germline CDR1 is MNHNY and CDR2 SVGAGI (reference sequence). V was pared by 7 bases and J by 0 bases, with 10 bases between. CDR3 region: CASTVTGSYNEQFF. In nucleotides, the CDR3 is TGTGCCAGCACTGTGACAGGCTCCTACAATGAGCAGTTCTTC.

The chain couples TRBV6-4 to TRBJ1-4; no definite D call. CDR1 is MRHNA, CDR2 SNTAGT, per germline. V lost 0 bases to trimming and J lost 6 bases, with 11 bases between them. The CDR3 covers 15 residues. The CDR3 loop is CASSDSTEEYEKLFF. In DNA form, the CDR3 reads TGTGCCAGCAGTGACTCTACGGAGGAGTATGAAAAACTGTTTTTT.

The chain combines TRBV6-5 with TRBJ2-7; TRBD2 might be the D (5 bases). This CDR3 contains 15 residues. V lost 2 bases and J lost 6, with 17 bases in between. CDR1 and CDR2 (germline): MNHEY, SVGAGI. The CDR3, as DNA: TGTGCCAGCAGTTACGCGGCTAGCCCTCTCCGCGAGCAGTACTTC. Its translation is CASSYAASPLREQYF.

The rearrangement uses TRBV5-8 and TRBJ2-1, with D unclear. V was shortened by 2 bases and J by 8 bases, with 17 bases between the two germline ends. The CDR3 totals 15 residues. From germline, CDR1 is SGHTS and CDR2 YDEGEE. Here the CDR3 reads CASSLFLRSTDEQFF. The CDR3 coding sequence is TGTGCCAGCAGCTTATTCCTCCGATCAACAGATGAGCAGTTCTTC.

The CDR3 loop is CASSVGSGKEGEQFF. CDR3 sequence (DNA): TGTGCCAGCAGCGTAGGAAGCGGGAAAGAGGGTGAGCAGTTCTTC. This chain uses TRBV9 with TRBJ2-1; 7 bases are shared with TRBD2. CDR3 size: 15 residues. V was pared by 0 bases and J by 9 bases, with 9 bases of the junction left unmatched. CDR1 and CDR2 (germline): SGDLS, YYNGEE. The full variable domain, its missing parts supplied by reference TRBV9 and TRBJ2-1, is DSGVTQTPKHLITATGQRVTLRCSPRSGDLSVYWYQQSLDQGLQFLIQYYNGEERAKGNILERFSAQQFPDLHSELNLSSLELGDSALYFCASSVGSGKEGEQFFGPGTRLTVL.

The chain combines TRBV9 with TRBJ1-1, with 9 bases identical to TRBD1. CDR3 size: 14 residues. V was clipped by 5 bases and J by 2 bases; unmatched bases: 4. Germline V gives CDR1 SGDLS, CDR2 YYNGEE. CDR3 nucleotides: TGTGCCAGCAGGAGGGGACAGGGTAACACTGAAGCTTTCTTT. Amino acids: CASRRGQGNTEAFF.

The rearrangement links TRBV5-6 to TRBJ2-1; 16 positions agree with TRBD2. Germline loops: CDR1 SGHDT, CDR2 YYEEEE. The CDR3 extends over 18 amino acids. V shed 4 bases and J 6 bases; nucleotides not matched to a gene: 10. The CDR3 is CASSPPPGLAGGGNEQFF. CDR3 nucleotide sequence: TGTGCCAGCAGCCCCCCCCCGGGACTAGCGGGAGGGGGCAATGAGCAGTTCTTC.

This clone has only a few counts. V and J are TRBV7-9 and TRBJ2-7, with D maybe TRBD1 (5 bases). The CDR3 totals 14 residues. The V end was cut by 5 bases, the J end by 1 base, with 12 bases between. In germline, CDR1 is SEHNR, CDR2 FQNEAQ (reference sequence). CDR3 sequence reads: CASSPGYLSYEQYF. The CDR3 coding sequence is TGTGCCAGCAGCCCAGGGTACTTGTCCTACGAGCAGTACTTC.

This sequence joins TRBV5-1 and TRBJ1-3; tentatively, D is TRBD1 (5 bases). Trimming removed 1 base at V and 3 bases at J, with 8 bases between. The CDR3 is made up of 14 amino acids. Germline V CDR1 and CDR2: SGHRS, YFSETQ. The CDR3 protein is CASSLTGVGNTIYF. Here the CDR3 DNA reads TGCGCCAGCAGCTTGACGGGGGTTGGAAACACCATATATTTT.

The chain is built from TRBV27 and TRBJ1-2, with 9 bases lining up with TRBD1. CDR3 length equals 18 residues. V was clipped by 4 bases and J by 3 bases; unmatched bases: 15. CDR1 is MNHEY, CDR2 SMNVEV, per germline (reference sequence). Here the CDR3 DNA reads TGTGCCAGCAGTTCATGGGCCGTAGGACAGGGGATTTACTATGGCTACACCTTC. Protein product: CASSSWAVGQGIYYGYTF.

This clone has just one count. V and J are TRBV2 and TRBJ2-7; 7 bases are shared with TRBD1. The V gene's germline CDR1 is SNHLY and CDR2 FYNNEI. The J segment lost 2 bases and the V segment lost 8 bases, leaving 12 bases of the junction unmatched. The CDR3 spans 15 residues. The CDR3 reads CASSPRGTVTYEQYF. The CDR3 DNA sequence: TGTGCCAGCTCCCCCAGGGGGACGGTAACCTACGAGCAGTACTTC.

CDR3 residues: CASSHQASGRAGSYNEQFF. For the CDR3, the DNA is TGTGCCAGCAGCCACCAGGCTAGCGGGAGGGCAGGGTCCTACAATGAGCAGTTCTTC. V and J are TRBV9 and TRBJ2-1; 12 positions agree with TRBD2. Losses at the gene ends were 4 bases for V and 1 base for J; bases not matched to a gene: 12. The CDR3 has 19 amino acids. Per the germline V gene, CDR1 is SGDLS and CDR2 is YYNGEE. Full variable domain (outside the CDR3, taken from reference TRBV9 and TRBJ2-1): DSGVTQTPKHLITATGQRVTLRCSPRSGDLSVYWYQQSLDQGLQFLIQYYNGEERAKGNILERFSAQQFPDLHSELNLSSLELGDSALYFCASSHQASGRAGSYNEQFFGPGTRLTVL.

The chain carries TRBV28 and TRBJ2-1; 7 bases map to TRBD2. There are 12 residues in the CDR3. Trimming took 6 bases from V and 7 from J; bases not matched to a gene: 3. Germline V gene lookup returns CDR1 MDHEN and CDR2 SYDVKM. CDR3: CASRLSGNEQFF. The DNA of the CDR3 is TGTGCCAGCAGACTTAGCGGGAATGAGCAGTTCTTC.

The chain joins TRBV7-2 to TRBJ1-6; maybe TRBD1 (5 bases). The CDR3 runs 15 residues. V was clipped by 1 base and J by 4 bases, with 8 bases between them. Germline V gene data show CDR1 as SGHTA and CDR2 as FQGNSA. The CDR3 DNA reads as TGTGCCAGCAGCTTAGAGGCAGGGTATAATTCACCCCTCCACTTT. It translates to CASSLEAGYNSPLHF.

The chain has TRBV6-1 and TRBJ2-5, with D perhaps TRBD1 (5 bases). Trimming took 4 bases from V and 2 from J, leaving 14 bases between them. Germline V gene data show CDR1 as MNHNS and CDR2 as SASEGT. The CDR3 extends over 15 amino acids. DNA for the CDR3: TGTGCCAGCAGTGGTAGTCGACAGCCTCAAGAGACCCAGTACTTC. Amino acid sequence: CASSGSRQPQETQYF.

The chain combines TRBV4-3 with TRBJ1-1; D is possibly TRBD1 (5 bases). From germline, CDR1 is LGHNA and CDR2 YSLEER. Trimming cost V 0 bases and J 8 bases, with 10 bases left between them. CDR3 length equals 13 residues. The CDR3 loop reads CASSQDNRQEAFF. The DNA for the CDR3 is TGCGCCAGCAGCCAAGATAACCGACAGGAAGCTTTCTTT.

The CDR3 is CASSESGTPYEQYF. In DNA form, the CDR3 reads TGTGCCAGCAGTGAGAGCGGGACTCCCTACGAGCAGTACTTC. The J gene is TRBJ2-7, the V gene TRBV6-4; 7 nucleotides match TRBD2. Germline loops: CDR1 MRHNA, CDR2 SNTAGT. J was trimmed by 2 bases and V by 3 bases; bases with no gene match: 4. The length of the CDR3 is 14 residues.

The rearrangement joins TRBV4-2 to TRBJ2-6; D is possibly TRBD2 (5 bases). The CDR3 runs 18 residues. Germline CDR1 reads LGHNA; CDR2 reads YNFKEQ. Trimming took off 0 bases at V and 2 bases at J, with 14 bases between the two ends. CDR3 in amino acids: CASSQDKFPGAGANVLTF. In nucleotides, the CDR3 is TGTGCCAGCAGCCAAGATAAGTTTCCCGGGGCTGGGGCCAACGTCCTGACTTTC.

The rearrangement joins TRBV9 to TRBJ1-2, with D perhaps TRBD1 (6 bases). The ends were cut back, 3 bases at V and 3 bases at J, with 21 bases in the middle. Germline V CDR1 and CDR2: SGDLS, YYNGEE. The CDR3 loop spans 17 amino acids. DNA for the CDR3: TGTGCCAGCAGCGAGGGGGTCGCGGACAGTTCACACTATGGCTACACCTTC. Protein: CASSEGVADSSHYGYTF.

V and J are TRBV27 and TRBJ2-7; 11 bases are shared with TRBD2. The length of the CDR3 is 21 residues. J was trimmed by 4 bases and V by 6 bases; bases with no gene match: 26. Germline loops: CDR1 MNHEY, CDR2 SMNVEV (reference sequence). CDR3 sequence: CASSPGLRTSGSPSRIYEQYF. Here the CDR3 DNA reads TGTGCCAGCAGCCCGGGACTACGTACTAGCGGGAGTCCCTCAAGGATATACGAGCAGTACTTC.

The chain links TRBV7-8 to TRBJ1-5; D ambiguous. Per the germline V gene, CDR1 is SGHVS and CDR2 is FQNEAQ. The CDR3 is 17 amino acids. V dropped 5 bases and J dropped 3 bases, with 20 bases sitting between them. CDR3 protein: CASSPKSRLRDNQPQHF. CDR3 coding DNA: TGTGCCAGCAGCCCAAAAAGCAGGCTACGGGACAATCAGCCCCAGCATTTT.

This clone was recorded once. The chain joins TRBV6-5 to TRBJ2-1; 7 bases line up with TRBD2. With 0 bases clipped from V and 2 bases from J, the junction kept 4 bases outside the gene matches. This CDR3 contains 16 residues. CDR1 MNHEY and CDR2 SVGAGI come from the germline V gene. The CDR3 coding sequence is TGTGCCAGCAGTTACTCCAATAGCGGGCCCTACAATGAGCAGTTCTTC. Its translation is CASSYSNSGPYNEQFF.

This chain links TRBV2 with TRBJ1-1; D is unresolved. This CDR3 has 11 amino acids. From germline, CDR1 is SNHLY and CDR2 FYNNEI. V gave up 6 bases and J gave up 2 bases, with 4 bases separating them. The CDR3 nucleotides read TGTGCCAGCAGATATAACACTGAAGCTTTCTTT. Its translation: CASRYNTEAFF.